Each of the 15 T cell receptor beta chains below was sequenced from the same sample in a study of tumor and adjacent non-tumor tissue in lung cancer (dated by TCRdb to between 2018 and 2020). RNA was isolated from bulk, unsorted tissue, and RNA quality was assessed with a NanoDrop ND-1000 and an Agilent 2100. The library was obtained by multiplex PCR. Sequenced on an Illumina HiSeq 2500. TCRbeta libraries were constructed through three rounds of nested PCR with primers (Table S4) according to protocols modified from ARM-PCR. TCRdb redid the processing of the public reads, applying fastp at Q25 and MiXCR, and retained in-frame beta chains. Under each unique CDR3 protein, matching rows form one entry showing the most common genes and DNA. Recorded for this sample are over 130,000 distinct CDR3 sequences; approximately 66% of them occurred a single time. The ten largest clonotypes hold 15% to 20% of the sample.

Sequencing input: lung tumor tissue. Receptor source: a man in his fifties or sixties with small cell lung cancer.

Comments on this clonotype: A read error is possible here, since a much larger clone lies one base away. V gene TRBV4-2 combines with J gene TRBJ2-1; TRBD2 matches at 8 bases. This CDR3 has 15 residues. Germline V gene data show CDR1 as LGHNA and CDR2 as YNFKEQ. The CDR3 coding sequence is TGTGCCAGCAACCAAGACCCAGCGGGGGACAATGAGCAGTTCTTC. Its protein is CASNQDPAGDNEQFF.

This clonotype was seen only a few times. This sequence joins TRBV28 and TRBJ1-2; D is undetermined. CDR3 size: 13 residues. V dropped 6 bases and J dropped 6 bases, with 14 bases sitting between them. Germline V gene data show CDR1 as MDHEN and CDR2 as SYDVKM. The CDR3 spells CASRVDRVDGYTF. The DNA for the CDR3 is TGTGCCAGCAGAGTGGACCGGGTAGATGGCTACACCTTC.

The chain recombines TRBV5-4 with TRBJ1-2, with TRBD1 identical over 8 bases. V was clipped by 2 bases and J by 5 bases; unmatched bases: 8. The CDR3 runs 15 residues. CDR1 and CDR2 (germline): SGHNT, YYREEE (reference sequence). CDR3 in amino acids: CASSFGQGSLYGYTF. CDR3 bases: TGTGCCAGCAGCTTCGGACAGGGCTCCTTATATGGCTACACCTTC.

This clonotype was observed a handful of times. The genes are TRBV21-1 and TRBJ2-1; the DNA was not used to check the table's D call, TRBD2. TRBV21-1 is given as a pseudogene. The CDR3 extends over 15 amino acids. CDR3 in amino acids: CASSKPGLAGRGKFF. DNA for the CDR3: TGTGCCAGCAGCAAACCGGGACTAGCGGGACGGGGGAAGTTCTTC.

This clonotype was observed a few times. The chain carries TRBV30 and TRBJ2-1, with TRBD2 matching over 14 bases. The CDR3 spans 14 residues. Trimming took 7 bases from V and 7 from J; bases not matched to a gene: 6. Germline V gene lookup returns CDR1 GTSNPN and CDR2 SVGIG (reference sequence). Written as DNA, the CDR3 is TGTGCCTCGGGGACTAGCGGGAGTGTAAATGAGCAGTTCTTC. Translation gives CASGTSGSVNEQFF. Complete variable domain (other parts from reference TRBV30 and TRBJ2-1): SQTIHQWPATLVQPVGSPLSLECTVEGTSNPNLYWYRQAAGRGLQLLFYSVGIGQISSEVPQNLSASRPQDRQFILSSKKLLLSDSGFYLCASGTSGSVNEQFFGPGTRLTVL.

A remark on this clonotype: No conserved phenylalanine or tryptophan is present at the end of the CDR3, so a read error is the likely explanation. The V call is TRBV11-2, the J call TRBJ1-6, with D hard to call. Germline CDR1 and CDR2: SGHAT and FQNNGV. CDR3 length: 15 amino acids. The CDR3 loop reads CASSLLHGQNSLLHS. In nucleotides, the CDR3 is TGTGCCAGCAGCTTACTGCACGGTCAGAACTCACTCCTCCACTCT.

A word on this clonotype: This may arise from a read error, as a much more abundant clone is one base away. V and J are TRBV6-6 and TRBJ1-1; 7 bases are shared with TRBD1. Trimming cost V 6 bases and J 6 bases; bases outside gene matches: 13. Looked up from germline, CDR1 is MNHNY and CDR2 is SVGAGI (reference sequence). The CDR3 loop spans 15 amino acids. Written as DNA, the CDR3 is TGTGCCAGCAGAAGTACAGGGGTGGCAACCGCTGAAGCTTTCTTT. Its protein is CASRSTGVATAEAFF.

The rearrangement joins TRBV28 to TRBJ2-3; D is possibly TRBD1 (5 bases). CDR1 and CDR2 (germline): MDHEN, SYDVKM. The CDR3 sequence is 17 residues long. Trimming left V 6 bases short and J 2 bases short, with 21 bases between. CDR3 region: CASSLTRAGMFTDTQYF. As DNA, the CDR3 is TGTGCCAGCAGCTTGACCCGGGCAGGGATGTTCACAGATACGCAGTATTTT.

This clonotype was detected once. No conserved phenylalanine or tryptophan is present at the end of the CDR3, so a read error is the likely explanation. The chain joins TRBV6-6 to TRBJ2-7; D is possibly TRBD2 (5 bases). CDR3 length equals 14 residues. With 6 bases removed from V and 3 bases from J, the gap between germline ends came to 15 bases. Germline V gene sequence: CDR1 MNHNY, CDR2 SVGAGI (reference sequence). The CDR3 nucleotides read TGTGCCAGCAGCCCCAGTAGCGCGTTCTACGAGCAGTACTAC. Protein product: CASSPSSAFYEQYY.

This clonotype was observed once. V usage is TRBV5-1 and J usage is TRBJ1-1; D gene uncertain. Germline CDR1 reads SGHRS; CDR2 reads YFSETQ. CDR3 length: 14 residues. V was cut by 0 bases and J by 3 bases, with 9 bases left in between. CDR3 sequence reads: CASSLDGPHTEAFF. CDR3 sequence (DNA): TGCGCCAGCAGCTTGGACGGACCCCACACTGAAGCTTTCTTT.

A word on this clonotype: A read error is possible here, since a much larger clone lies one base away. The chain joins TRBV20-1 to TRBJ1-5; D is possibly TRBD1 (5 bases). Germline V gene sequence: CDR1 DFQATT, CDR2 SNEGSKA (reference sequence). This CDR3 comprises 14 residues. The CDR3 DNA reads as TGCAGTGCAAGGCTGGCAGGGTTCAATCTGCCCCAGCATTTT. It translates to CSARLAGFNLPQHF.

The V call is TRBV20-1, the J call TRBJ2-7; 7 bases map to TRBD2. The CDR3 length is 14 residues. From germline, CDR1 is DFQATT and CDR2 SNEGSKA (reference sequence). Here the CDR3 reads CSAKTSRNSYEQCV. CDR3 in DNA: TGCAGTGCAAAGACTAGCAGAAATTCCTACGAGCAGTGCGTC.

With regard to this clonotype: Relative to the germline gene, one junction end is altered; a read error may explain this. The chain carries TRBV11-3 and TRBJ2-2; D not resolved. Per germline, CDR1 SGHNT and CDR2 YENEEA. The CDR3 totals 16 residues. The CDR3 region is CASSLGLFSGTEELFF. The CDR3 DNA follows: TGTGCCAGCAGCCTTGGCCTATTTAGTGGCACCGAGGAGCTGTTTTTT.

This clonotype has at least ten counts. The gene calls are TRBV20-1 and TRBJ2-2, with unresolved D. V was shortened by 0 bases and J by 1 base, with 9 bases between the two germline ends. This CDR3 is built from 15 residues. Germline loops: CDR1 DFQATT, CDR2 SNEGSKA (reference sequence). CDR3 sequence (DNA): TGCAGTGCTAGAGATAAACAAAGGAACACCGGGGAGCTGTTTTTT. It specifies CSARDKQRNTGELFF.

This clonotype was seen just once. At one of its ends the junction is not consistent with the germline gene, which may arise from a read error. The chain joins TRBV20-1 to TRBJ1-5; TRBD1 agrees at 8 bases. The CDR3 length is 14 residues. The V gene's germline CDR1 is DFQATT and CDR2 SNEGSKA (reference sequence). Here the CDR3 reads CSACRTGWNQSQHF. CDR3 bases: TGCAGTGCTTGCCGGACAGGGTGGAATCAGTCCCAGCATTTT.